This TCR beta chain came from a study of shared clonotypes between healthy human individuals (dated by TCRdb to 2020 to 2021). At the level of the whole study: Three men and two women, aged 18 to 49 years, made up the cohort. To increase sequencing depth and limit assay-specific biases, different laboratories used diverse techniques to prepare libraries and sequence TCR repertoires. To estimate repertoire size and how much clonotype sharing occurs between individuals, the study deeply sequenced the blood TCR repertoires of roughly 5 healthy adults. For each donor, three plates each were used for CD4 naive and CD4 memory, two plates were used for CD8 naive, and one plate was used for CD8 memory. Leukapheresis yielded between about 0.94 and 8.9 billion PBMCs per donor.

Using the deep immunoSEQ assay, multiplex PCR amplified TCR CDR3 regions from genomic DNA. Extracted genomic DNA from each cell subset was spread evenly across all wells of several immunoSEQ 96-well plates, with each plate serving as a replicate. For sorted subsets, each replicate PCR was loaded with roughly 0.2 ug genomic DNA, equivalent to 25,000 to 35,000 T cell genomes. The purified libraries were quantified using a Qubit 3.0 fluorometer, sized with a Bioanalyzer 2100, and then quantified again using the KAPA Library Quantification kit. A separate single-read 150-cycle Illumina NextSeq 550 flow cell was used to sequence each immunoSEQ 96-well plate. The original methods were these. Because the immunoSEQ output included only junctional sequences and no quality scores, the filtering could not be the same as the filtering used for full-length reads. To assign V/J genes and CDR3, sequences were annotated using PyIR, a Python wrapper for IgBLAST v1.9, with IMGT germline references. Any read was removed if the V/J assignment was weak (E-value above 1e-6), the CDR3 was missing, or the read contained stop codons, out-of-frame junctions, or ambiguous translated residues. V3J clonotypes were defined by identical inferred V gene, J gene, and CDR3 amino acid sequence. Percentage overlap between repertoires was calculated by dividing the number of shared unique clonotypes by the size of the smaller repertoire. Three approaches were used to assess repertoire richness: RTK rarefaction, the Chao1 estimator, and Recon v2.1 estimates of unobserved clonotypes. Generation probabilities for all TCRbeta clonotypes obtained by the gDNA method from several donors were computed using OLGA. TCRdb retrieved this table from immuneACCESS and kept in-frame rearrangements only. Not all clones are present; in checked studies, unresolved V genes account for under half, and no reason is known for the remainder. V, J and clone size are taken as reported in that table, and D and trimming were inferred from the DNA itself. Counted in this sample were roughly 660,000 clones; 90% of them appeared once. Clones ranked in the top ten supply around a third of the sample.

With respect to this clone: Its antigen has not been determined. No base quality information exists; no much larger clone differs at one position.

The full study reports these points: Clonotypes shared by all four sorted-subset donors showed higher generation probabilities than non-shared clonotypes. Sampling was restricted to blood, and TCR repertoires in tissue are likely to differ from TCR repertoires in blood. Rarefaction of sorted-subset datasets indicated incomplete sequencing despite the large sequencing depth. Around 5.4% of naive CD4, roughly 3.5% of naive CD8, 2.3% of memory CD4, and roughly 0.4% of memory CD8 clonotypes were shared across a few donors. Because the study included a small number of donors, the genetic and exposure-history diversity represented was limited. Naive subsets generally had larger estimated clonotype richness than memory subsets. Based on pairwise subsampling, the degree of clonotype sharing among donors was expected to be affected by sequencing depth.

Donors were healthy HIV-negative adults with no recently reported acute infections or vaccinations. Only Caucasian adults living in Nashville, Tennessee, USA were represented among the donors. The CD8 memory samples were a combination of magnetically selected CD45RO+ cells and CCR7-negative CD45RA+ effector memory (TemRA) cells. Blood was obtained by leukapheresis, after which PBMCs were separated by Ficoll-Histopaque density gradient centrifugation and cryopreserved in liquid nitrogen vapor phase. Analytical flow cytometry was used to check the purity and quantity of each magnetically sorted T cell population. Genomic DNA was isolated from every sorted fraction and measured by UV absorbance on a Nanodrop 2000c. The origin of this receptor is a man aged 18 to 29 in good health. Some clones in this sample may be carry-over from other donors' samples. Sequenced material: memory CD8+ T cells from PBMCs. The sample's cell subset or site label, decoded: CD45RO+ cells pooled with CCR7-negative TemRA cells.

The CDR3 corresponds to CASTGLAGTNEQFF. The sequence in DNA is TGTGCCAGTACGGGACTAGCGGGTACCAATGAGCAGTTCTTC. The receptor chain draws on TRBV11-2 and TRBJ2-1; a stretch of 12 junction bases matches TRBD2. The junction shows trimming of 9 bases on V and 6 bases on J, and the gene matches do not reach 6 bases of it. Inclusive of the bounding cysteine and phenylalanine, the CDR3 is 14 residues long. Kept here is only the CDR3 DNA, which spans 42 bases and is read in frame from base 1. Per the germline V gene, SGHAT is the CDR1 and FQNNGV is the CDR2.